The clone carrying this T cell receptor beta chain was observed a few times. In germline, CDR1 is ENHRY, CDR2 SYGVKD. The ends lost 10 bases at V and 5 bases at J; junction bases unmatched: 6. The CDR3 is made up of 14 amino acids. TCRdb used MiXCR to reprocess the 5' RACE reads, holding one entry per CDR3 protein. Of tens of thousands of distinct CDR3 sequences in the sample, 15% to 20% are singletons; the top ten hold over 2%. The sequence derives from a female donor with breast cancer. The chain has TRBV10-3 and TRBJ2-1, with 12 positions matching TRBD2. The specimen sequenced was naive CD4+ T cells sorted from blood. Subset reported: naive CD4+ T cells, CD4+CD45RA+CD25-. The chain's CDR3 is CATLTSGSNNEQFF. The CDR3 bases are TGTGCCACCCTGACTAGCGGGAGTAACAATGAGCAGTTCTTC.